Given below is one T cell receptor beta chain in context. Trimming pared 5 bases from V and 3 bases from J, leaving 11 bases between. Germline-derived CDR1 and CDR2 are MNHEY and SVGAGI. This CDR3 has 14 residues. This sample is part of a study of shared clonotypes between healthy human individuals. Using immunoSEQ multiplex PCR, the repertoire was profiled, and TCRdb retains in-frame clones only, with some absent. The sample has about 1,800,000 clones; about 95% are singletons. Naive CD8 cells, CD45RO-negative and positively selected for CCR7, excluded terminally differentiated effector memory CD45RA+ cells.

The sequenced sample consisted of naive CD8+ T cells sorted from blood. The source is a man younger than 30 in good health. The chain joins TRBV6-5 to TRBJ2-1; either TRBD1 or TRBD2 may supply D (6 bases each). The CDR3 nucleotides are TGTGCCAGCAGTGGGGGGCAGAACTACAATGAGCAGTTCTTC. It specifies CASSGGQNYNEQFF.